Listed below are T cell receptor beta chains from one sample, sequenced in a study of blood T cell repertoires in COVID-19. Data came from immunoSEQ multiplex PCR; TCRdb stores just in-frame clones and leaves some out. Of approximately 97,000 clones in the sample, about nine tenths were seen once. Sequencing was carried out using peripheral blood. These receptors were taken from a man between 60 and 70 years old with acute or convalescent COVID-19. Both conserved end residues are part of each CDR3. D genes are given only for firm matches. Only some rows state a clone size, as once, few, many or a class for expanded clones.

>-|16|-|TRBJ1-1|TRBV5-1
TGCGCCAGCAGCATTGGGACCGGACAGCTGAACACTGAAGCTTTCTTT
CASSIGTGQLNTEAFF
>-|15|-|TRBJ1-1|TRBV19
TGTGCCAGTAGTCCTCCAGGGGTGGTGAGCACTGAAGCTTTCTTT
CASSPPGVVSTEAFF
>-|14|-|TRBJ1-1|TRBV6-1
TGTGCCAGCAGTCCTTCGGGGGAAGGTACTGAAGCTTTCTTT
CASSPSGEGTEAFF
>once|15|TRBD1|TRBJ1-2|TRBV4-2
TGTGCCAGCAGCCAAGATTACAGGGGGGACTATGGCTACACCTTC
CASSQDYRGDYGYTF
>-|14|TRBD1|TRBJ1-1|TRBV18
TGTGCCAGCTCAGACCAGCAGGGGGCGACTGAAGCTTTCTTT
CASSDQQGATEAFF
>once|14|-|TRBJ2-5|TRBV5-1
TGCGCCAGCAGCCCCGGGACACTTGAAGAGACCCAGTACTTC
CASSPGTLEETQYF
>-|14|TRBD1|TRBJ1-3|TRBV30
TGTGCCTGGAGCCCCGGGACAGGGGGAAACACCATATATTTT
CAWSPGTGGNTIYF
>-|15|TRBD1|TRBJ1-2|TRBV3-1/TRBV3-2
TGTGCCAGCAGCCCCCGAGGGACAGGGGACTATGGCTACACCTTC
CASSPRGTGDYGYTF
>-|14|-|TRBJ1-6|TRBV5-1
TGCGCCAGCAGCTTGGGTCAGGGTGAATCACCCCTCCACTTT
CASSLGQGESPLHF
>-|13|-|TRBJ1-5|TRBV6-5
TGTGCCAGCAGGCAGGGGTCTGGGCAGCCCCAGCATTTT
CASRQGSGQPQHF
>-|18|TRBD2|TRBJ2-1|TRBV12-5
TGTGCTAGTGGTTTGGTAGTTGGCGGGGGAATTCTTTACAATGAGCAGTTCTTC
CASGLVVGGGILYNEQFF
>-|15|TRBD1|TRBJ1-5|TRBV27
TGTGCCAGCAGTCTGGACAGGGTCTCGGGTCAGCCCCAGCATTTT
CASSLDRVSGQPQHF
>-|13|-|TRBJ1-6|TRBV11-2
TGTGCCAGCAGCTTGTCTAGTAATTCACCCCTCCACTTT
CASSLSSNSPLHF
>-|13|-|TRBJ1-3|TRBV12-3/TRBV12-4
TGTGCCAGCAGTCCTAACAGGGGAAACACCATATATTTT
CASSPNRGNTIYF
>-|13|TRBD1|TRBJ1-2|TRBV2
TGTGCCAGCAGCCAGACAGGGGTCAACGGCTACACCTTC
CASSQTGVNGYTF
>once|15|-|TRBJ1-1|TRBV5-1
TGCGCCAGCAGCTTGGATCGGGGGGGAGACACTGAAGCTTTCTTT
CASSLDRGGDTEAFF
>-|18|TRBD2|TRBJ2-1|TRBV4-1
TGCGCCAGCAGCCGAGGACTAGCGGGGGGCCGCTCCTACAATGAGCAGTTCTTC
CASSRGLAGGRSYNEQFF
>-|14|-|TRBJ1-6|TRBV6-5
TGTGCCAGCAGTCCGCGGGAGTTCAATTCACCCCTCCACTTT
CASSPREFNSPLHF
>once|14|-|TRBJ2-3|TRBV18
TGTGCCAGCTCCCCGAGCGGCAGCACAGATACGCAGTATTTT
CASSPSGSTDTQYF
>-|12|-|TRBJ1-2|TRBV6-2/TRBV6-3
TGTGCCAGCAGTTACCCTCCTGGCGGCTACACCTTC
CASSYPPGGYTF
>-|15|TRBD2|TRBJ2-3|TRBV5-1
TGCGCCAGCAGCTTCGGGAGCGGGGACACAGATACGCAGTATTTT
CASSFGSGDTDTQYF
>-|11|-|TRBJ2-5|TRBV7-2
TGTGCCAGCAGCCCACAAGAGACCCAGTACTTC
CASSPQETQYF